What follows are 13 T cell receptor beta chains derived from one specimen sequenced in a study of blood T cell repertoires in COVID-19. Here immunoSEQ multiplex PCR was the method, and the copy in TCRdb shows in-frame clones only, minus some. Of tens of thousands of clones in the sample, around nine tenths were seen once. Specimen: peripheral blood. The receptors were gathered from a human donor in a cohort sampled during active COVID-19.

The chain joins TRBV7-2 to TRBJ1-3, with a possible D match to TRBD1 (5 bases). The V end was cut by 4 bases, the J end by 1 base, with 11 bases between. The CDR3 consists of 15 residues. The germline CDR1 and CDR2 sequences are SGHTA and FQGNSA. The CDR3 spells CASSWGGGSGNTIYF. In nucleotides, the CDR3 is TGTGCCAGCAGCTGGGGGGGAGGGTCTGGAAACACCATATATTTT.

CDR3 nucleotide sequence: TGTGCCAGTAGTGCCGAATGGCCTTATAATTCACCCCTCCACTTT. As protein: CASSAEWPYNSPLHF. The V gene is TRBV19, the J gene TRBJ1-6; D unresolved. CDR3 length: 15 amino acids. The germline V gene has CDR1 LNHDA and CDR2 SQIVND (reference sequence). The V end was cut by 5 bases, the J end by 4 bases, with 12 bases between.

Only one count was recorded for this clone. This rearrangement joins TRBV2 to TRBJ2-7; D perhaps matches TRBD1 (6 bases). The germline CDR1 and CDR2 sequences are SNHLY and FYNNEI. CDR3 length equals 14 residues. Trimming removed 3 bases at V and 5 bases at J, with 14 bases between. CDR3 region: CASSEGQYTNEQYF. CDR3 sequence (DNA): TGTGCCAGCAGTGAGGGACAATACACCAACGAGCAGTACTTC.

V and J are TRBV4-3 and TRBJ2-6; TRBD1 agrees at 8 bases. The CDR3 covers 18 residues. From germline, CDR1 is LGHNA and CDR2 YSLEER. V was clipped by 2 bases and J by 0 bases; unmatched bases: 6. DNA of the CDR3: TGCGCCAGCAGCCAATCCCCAGGGGGCTCCTCTGGGGCCAACGTCCTGACTTTC. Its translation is CASSQSPGGSSGANVLTF.

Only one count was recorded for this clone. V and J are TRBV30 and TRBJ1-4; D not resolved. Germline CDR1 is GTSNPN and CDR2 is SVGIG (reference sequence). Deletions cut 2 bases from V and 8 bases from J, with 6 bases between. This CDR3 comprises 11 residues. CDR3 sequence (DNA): TGTGCCTGGAGTTACCGGGAAAAACTGTTTTTT. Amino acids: CAWSYREKLFF.

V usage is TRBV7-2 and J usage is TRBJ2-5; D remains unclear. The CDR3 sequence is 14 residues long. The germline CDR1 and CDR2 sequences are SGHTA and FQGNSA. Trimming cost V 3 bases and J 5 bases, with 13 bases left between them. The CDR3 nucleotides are TGTGCCAGCAGCTTCAAACCCGTCCGGGAGACCCAGTACTTC. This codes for CASSFKPVRETQYF.

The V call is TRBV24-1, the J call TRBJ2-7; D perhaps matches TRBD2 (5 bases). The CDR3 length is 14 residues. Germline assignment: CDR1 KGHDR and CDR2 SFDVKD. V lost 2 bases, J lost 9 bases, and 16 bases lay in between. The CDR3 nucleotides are TGTGCCACCAGTGATTCCGCCACTAGAGACGGGCAGTACTTC. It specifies CATSDSATRDGQYF.

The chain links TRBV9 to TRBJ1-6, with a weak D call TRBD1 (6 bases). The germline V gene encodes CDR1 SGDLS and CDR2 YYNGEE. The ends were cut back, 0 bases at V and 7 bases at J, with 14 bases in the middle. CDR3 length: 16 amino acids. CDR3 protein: CASSVEDTGLNSPLHF. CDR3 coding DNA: TGTGCCAGCAGCGTAGAAGATACAGGGCTGAATTCACCCCTCCACTTT.

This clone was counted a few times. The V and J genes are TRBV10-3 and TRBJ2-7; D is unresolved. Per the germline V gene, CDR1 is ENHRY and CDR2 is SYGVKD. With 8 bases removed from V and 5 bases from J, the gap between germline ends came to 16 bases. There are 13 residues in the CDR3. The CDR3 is CAIAISWPHEQYF. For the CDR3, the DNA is TGTGCCATCGCCATCAGTTGGCCCCACGAGCAGTACTTC.

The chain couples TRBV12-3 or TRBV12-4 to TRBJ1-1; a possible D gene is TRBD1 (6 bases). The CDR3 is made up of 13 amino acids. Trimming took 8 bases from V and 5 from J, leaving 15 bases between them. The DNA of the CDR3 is TGTGCCAGCGCCCACACGAGGGGGACTGAAGCTTTCTTT. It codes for CASAHTRGTEAFF.

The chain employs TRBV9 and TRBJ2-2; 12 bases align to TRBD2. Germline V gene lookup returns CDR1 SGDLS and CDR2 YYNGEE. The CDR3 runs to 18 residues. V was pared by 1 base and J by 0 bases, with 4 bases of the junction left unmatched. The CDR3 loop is CASSVSTSGGPNTGELFF. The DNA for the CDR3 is TGTGCCAGCAGCGTATCGACTAGCGGGGGCCCGAACACCGGGGAGCTGTTTTTT.

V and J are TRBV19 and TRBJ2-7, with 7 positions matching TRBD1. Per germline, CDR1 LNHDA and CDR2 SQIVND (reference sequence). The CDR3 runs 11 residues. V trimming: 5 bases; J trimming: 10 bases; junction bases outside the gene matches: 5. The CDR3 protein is CASSEDRVQYF. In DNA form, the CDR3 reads TGTGCCAGTAGTGAAGACAGGGTCCAGTACTTC.

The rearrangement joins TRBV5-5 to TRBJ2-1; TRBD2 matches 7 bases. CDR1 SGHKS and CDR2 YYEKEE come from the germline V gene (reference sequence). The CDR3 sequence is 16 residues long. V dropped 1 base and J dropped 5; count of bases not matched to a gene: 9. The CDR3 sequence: CASSLRAGVVNNEQFF. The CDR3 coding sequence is TGTGCCAGCAGCTTGCGGGCGGGGGTGGTCAACAATGAGCAGTTCTTC.